The entry that follows covers one T cell receptor (beta chain) sequence. The sample originates from a study of PD-L1 blockade in urothelial cancer. The overall study: In the patient group, about 90% of the roughly 30 were males with bladder-origin urothelial cancer. Blood samples contained a median approximately 140,000 T cells.

Time point described: peripheral blood 6 weeks after treatment start. The protocol was immunoSEQ multiplex PCR, while the TCRdb copy is restricted to in-frame clones and leaves out a portion. The sample contains 40,000 to 55,000 clones, around 88% of which appear only once. The CDR3 has 15 amino acids. CDR1 SGHRS and CDR2 YFSETQ come from the germline V gene. V lost 4 bases, J lost 0 bases, and 11 bases lay in between. This sample comprised PBMCs, obtained around atezolizumab (anti-PD-L1) treatment. This TCR was sampled from a man between 60 and 75 years old with urothelial cancer. The chain joins TRBV5-1 to TRBJ1-3, with a weak D call TRBD1 (6 bases). CDR3: CASSQTGSSGNTIYF. CDR3 nucleotides: TGCGCCAGCAGCCAAACAGGGAGCTCTGGAAACACCATATATTTT. Looking up the rest from reference TRBV5-1 and TRBJ1-3 gives the full variable domain: KAGVTQTPRYLIKTRGQQVTLSCSPISGHRSVSWYQQTPGQGLQFLFEYFSETQRNKGNFPGRFSGRQFSNSRSEMNVSTLELGDSALYLCASSQTGSSGNTIYFGEGSWLTVV.